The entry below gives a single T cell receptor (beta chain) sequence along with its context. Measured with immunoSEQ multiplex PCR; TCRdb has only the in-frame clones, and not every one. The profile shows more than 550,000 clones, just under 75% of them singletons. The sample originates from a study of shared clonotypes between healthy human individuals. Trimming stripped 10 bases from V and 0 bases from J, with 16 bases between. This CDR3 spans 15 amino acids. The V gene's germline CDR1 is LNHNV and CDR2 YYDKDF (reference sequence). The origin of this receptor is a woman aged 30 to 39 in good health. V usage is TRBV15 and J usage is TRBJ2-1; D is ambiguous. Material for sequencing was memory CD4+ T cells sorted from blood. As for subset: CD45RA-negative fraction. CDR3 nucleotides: TGTGCCATCAGACGATTAGATCCCTCCTACAATGAGCAGTTCTTC. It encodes CAIRRLDPSYNEQFF.